This T cell receptor (beta chain) emerged from a study of T cell repertoires in cytomegalovirus infection. The wider study: Alongside well-studied HLA-B-restricted CMV epitopes, recently identified HLA-C-restricted CMV epitopes were also used. Evidence of both CMV infection and a matching HLA type came from public TCR beta signatures.

This clonotype was counted many times. As yet, its antigen is unknown. In TCRdb, the reads were re-called with MiXCR into one record per CDR3 protein. This sample has around 500,000 distinct CDR3 sequences; more than 40% occur once, and the top ten carry just under 45%. In germline, CDR1 is SGHTA, CDR2 FQGNSA. V dropped 5 bases and J dropped 8 bases, with 13 bases sitting between them. The CDR3 sequence is 13 residues long. Findings and limits, study-wide: Pooled public TCR beta family frequency picked out CMV carriers with the relevant HLA. Dominant in the ex vivo response were TCR beta clonotypes restricted by HLA-C and specific for CMV.

This TCR was sampled from a human donor in good health (CMV status not recorded). Some clones in this sample may be carry-over from other donors' samples. Sequences were derived from cultured PBMCs, sampled from culture after CMV antigen stimulation. The rearrangement links TRBV7-2 to TRBJ1-3; D is ambiguous. CDR3 region: CASSIGPWDTIYF. The CDR3 DNA follows: TGTGCCAGCAGCATCGGGCCGTGGGACACCATATATTTT.